This T cell receptor beta chain was profiled in a study of blood T cell repertoires in COVID-19 (dated by TCRdb to the early 2020s). Study-wide context: Collaborator samples came from the United States, Italy and Spain and covered acute and convalescent phases of COVID-19. Where HLA class I and class II types were available, the types were taken from metadata supplied by the sample provider, not from assay-based typing. The dataset comprised deeply sampled blood TCRbeta repertoires from subjects exposed to, actively infected with, or recovered from COVID-19. The material from the prospective study consisted of cDNA or gDNA derived from T cells, B-cell-depleted T cells, or PBMCs. The samples were drawn from the first 160 participants of the ongoing ImmuneRACE study and from roughly 1,300 subjects provided by 6 global collaborators. A freely available public database, intended as a resource for researchers studying the immune response to SARS-CoV-2, is where the repertoires were released. A de-identified subject ID, COVID-19 status, age in years and sex were almost always included in the sample metadata. What the study reported, not specific to this receptor: The quantity of clinical and demographic metadata differed by source and by participant and was supplied without curation.

At one collaborating source in Seattle, patients were enrolled during active infection and were followed longitudinally through the course of disease. Collaborating institutions collected whole blood in K2EDTA tubes following their own protocols. For TCRbeta analysis, collaborators shipped samples as frozen whole blood, isolated PBMCs, or DNA extracted from either of those sample types. Concerning this clone itself: Its antigen has not been determined. No much larger clonotype is one base removed from it; base qualities were not supplied.

The CDR3 runs 15 residues from the cysteine to the phenylalanine. Kept here is only the CDR3 DNA, which spans 45 bases and is read in frame from base 1. Reading the germline V gene gives CDR1 SGHRS and CDR2 YFSETQ. Germline trimming amounts to 3 bases on V and 2 bases on J, with 8 as the count of junction bases outside the gene matches. The immunoSEQ Assay, a bias-controlled multiplex PCR, was used to amplify TCRbeta CDR3 regions from genomic DNA. The original pipeline was this. The number of nucleated cells in each sample was estimated by amplification of reference gene primers within the assay. To quantify the absolute abundance of each unique TCRbeta CDR3 rearrangement, sequence reads were collapsed and filtered. For each sample, productive Simpson clonality was calculated as the square root of Simpson's diversity index across productive rearrangements. The clones in this table, taken by TCRdb from immuneACCESS, are in-frame only. Not every clone is retained; where verified, under half of the shortfall comes from an unresolved V gene, and the cause of the rest is unknown. V and J calls and clone size are given by that table; D and trimming were obtained from the DNA. The sample data list 250,000 to 350,000 clones, and about four fifths of these were observed just once. The ten biggest clones cover 15% to 18% of the sample.

The sequenced sample consisted of peripheral blood. This clonotype originated in a person between 65 and 79 years old with COVID-19, enrolled during active disease. The V gene is TRBV5-1 and the J gene is TRBJ2-7, with 7 junctional bases fitting TRBD1. The DNA sequence reads TGCGCCAGCAGCTACGAGACAGGGAGTACCTACGAGCAGTACTTC. Protein translation: CASSYETGSTYEQYF.